The 8 T cell receptor beta chains reported below all come from one sample, sequenced in a study of T cells in localized non-small cell lung cancer (TCRdb year 2020). Receptor libraries were prepared by the immunoSEQ multiplex PCR assay. TCRdb carries this immuneACCESS record with in-frame sequences only. Its versions omit some clonotypes, under half of them owing to an unresolved V gene in the studies checked, with the rest unexplained. This sample comprises approximately 34,000 clones, roughly nine tenths of them detected only once. The ten biggest clones cover less than 9% of the sample. The sequencing here drew on peripheral blood, taken before any cancer treatment. These receptors were taken from a woman between 35 and 75 years old with stage I lung adenocarcinoma.

Only one count was recorded for this clone. This chain joins TRBV18 and TRBJ1-2, with 7 bases aligning to TRBD1. From germline, CDR1 is KGHSH and CDR2 LQKENI. Trimming took 0 bases from V and 7 from J; bases not matched to a gene: 2. The CDR3 covers 13 residues. The CDR3: CASSPPTGLGYTF. The CDR3 DNA is TGTGCCAGCTCACCACCGACAGGGCTTGGCTACACCTTC.

The V gene is TRBV5-1, the J gene TRBJ1-1, with 7 bases matching TRBD1. V trimming: 7 bases; J trimming: 1 base; junction bases outside the gene matches: 7. From germline, CDR1 is SGHRS and CDR2 YFSETQ. The CDR3 loop spans 14 amino acids. Here the CDR3 DNA reads TGCGCCAGCTCCCGGGACAGCCAGAACACTGAAGCTTTCTTT. Its protein product is CASSRDSQNTEAFF.

The chain carries TRBV15 and TRBJ2-1; TRBD2 is a possible D gene (6 bases). V lost 0 bases, J lost 3 bases, and 12 bases lay in between. CDR1 LNHNV and CDR2 YYDKDF come from the germline V gene (reference sequence). The CDR3 length is 16 residues. The chain's CDR3 is CATSRDGSSVYNEQFF. In DNA form, the CDR3 reads TGTGCCACCAGCAGAGATGGGTCTAGCGTCTACAATGAGCAGTTCTTC. Filled out from reference TRBV15 and TRBJ2-1, the complete variable domain reads DAMVIQNPRYQVTQFGKPVTLSCSQTLNHNVMYWYQQKSSQAPKLLFHYYDKDFNNEADTPDNFQSRRPNTSFCFLDIRSPGLGDTAMYLCATSRDGSSVYNEQFFGPGTRLTVL.

The CDR3: CASSLQSNTGELFF. The CDR3 DNA reads as TGCGCCAGCAGCTTACAGTCGAACACCGGGGAGCTGTTTTTT. The gene calls are TRBV5-1 and TRBJ2-2; no definite D call. Per germline, CDR1 SGHRS and CDR2 YFSETQ. V lost 2 bases to trimming and J lost 0 bases, with 5 bases between them. This CDR3 spans 14 amino acids.

As regards this clone: This clone may be a read error of a much larger clone one base away. The chain recombines TRBV27 with TRBJ1-6; a possible D gene is TRBD1 (5 bases). The germline V and J ends were trimmed by 6 bases and 2 bases, with 23 bases remaining between them. This CDR3 has 19 residues. Per germline, CDR1 MNHEY and CDR2 SMNVEV (reference sequence). For the CDR3, the DNA is TGTGCCAGCAGCGACATCATCAACACAGGTAGCCCCTATAATTCACCCCTCCACTTT. Its translation is CASSDIINTGSPYNSPLHF.

This clone has only one observation. The rearrangement uses TRBV6-1 and TRBJ2-3; D perhaps matches TRBD2 (6 bases). Germline-derived CDR1 and CDR2 are MNHNS and SASEGT. The CDR3 has 14 amino acids. Between the trimmed V and J ends, which lost 6 bases and 1 base, there was a span of 11 bases. In DNA form, the CDR3 reads TGTGCCAGCAGGGAGGGATTAGGCACAGATACGCAGTATTTT. Translation: CASREGLGTDTQYF.

This rearrangement joins TRBV30 to TRBJ1-2; D gene ambiguous. Trimming took off 0 bases at V and 3 bases at J, with 8 bases between the two ends. The germline V gene encodes CDR1 GTSNPN and CDR2 SVGIG (reference sequence). The CDR3 covers 13 residues. In DNA form, the CDR3 reads TGTGCCTGGAGTGTACACGGCCACTATGGCTACACCTTC. This encodes CAWSVHGHYGYTF.

The chain is built from TRBV28 and TRBJ2-3, with D tentatively TRBD2 (5 bases). The germline V gene has CDR1 MDHEN and CDR2 SYDVKM. Trimming pared 6 bases from V and 5 bases from J, leaving 12 bases between. CDR3 length: 13 amino acids. CDR3 bases: TGTGCCAGCAGCTCCACGGGGATAGATACGCAGTATTTT. It translates to CASSSTGIDTQYF.